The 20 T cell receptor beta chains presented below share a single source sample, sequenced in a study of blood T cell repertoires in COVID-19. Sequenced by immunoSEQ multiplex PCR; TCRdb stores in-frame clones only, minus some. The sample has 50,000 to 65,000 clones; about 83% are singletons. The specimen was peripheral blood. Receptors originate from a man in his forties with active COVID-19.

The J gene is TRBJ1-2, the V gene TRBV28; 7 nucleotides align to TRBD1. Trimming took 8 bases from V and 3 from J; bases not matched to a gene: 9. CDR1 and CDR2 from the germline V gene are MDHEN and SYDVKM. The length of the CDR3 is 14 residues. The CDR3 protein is CASFDGRGDYGYTF. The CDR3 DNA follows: TGTGCCAGCTTTGATGGCAGGGGGGACTATGGCTACACCTTC.

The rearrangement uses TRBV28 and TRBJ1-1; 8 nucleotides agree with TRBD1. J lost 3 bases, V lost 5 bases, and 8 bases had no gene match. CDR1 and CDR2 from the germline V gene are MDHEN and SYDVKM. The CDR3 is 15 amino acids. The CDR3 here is CASSPHRGGDTEAFF. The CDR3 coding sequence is TGTGCCAGCAGTCCACACAGGGGGGGGGACACTGAAGCTTTCTTT.

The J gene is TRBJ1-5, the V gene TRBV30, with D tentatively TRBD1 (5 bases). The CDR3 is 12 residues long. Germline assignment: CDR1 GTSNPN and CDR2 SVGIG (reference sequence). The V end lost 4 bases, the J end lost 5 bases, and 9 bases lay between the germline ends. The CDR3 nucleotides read TGTGCCTGGACCTCGGGGGATCAGCCCCAGCATTTT. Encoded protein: CAWTSGDQPQHF.

This CDR3 is CASRPRGGNTGELFF. For the CDR3, the DNA is TGTGCCAGCCGACCGAGGGGGGGGAACACCGGGGAGCTGTTTTTT. V is TRBV2 and J is TRBJ2-2, with D perhaps matching TRBD2 (7 bases). Looked up from germline, CDR1 is SNHLY and CDR2 is FYNNEI. The CDR3 has 15 amino acids. Trimming shortened V by 8 bases and J by 1 base, and 14 bases separated the two germline ends.

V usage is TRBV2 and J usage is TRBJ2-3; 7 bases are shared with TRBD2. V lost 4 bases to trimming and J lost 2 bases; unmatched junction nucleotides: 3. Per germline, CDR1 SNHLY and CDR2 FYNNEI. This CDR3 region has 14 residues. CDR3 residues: CASSVLAATDTQYF. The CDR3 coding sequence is TGTGCCAGCAGTGTTCTAGCGGCCACAGATACGCAGTATTTT.

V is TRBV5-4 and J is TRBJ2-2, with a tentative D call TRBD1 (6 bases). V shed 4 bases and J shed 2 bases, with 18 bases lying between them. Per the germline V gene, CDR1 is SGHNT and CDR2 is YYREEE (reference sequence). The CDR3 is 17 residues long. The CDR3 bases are TGTGCCAGCAGCACCTCGACAGGAAATAGAAACACCGGGGAGCTGTTTTTT. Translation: CASSTSTGNRNTGELFF.

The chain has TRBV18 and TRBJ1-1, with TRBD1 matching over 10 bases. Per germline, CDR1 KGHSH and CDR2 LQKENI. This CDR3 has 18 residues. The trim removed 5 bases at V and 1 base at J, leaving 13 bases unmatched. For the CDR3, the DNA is TGTGCCAGCTCAACGCGATTCTCGGGACAGGGGTCGAACACTGAAGCTTTCTTT. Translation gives CASSTRFSGQGSNTEAFF.

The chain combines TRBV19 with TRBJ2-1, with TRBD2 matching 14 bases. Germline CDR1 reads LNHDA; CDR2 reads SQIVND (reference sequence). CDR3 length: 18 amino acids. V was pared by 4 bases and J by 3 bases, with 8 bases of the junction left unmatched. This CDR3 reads CASSTSGLAGVYYNEQFF. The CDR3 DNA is TGTGCCAGTAGTACTTCGGGACTAGCGGGAGTGTACTACAATGAGCAGTTCTTC.

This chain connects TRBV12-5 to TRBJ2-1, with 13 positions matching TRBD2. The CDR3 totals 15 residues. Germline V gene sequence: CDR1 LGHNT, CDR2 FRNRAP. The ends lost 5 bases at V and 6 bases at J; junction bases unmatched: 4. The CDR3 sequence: CASGPGTSGVNEQFF. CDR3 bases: TGTGCTAGTGGTCCGGGGACTAGCGGGGTCAATGAGCAGTTCTTC.

CDR3 amino acids: CASSQLAGRTDTQYF. The CDR3 bases are TGCGCCAGCAGCCAACTAGCGGGAAGAACGGATACGCAGTATTTT. The genes are TRBV4-1 and TRBJ2-3, with TRBD2 matching 9 bases. The V segment lost 2 bases and the J segment 6 bases; nucleotides outside the gene matches: 6. CDR1 is MGHRA, CDR2 YSYEKL, per germline. There are 15 residues in the CDR3.

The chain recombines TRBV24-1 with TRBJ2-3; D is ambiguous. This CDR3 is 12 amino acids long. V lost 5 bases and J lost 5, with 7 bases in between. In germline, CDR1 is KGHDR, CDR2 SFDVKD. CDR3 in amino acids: CATSGLGDTQYF. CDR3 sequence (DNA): TGTGCCACCAGTGGGCTAGGAGATACGCAGTATTTT.

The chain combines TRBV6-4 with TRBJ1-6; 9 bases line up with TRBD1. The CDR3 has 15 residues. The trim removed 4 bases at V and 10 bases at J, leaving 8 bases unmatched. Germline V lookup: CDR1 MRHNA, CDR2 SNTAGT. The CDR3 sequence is CASSVQGARGSPLHF. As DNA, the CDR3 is TGTGCCAGCAGTGTACAGGGGGCACGGGGATCACCCCTCCACTTT.

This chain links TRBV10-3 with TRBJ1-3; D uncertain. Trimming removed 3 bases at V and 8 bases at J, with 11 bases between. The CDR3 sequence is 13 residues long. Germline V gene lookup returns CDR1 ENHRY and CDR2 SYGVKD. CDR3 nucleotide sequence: TGTGCCATCAGTGAAAACCCTGTAGACACCATATATTTT. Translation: CAISENPVDTIYF.

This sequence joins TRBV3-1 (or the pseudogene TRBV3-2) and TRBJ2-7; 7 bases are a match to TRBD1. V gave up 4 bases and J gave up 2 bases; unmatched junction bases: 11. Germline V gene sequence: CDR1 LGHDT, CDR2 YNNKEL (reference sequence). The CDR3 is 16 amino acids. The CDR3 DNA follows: TGTGCCAGCAGCCCATCCAGGGGGACGGTGACCTACGAGCAGTACTTC. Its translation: CASSPSRGTVTYEQYF.

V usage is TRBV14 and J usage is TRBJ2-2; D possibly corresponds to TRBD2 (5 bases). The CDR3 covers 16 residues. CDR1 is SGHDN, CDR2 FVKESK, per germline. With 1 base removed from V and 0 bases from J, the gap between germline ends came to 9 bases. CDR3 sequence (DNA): TGTGCCAGCAGCCAAGTTACAGCGGCGAACACCGGGGAGCTGTTTTTT. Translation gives CASSQVTAANTGELFF.

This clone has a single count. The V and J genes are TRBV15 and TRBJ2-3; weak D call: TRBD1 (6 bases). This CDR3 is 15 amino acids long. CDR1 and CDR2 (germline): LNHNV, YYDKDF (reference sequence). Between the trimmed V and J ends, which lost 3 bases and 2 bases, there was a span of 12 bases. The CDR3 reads CATSRAQGLTDTQYF. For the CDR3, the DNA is TGTGCCACCAGCAGGGCCCAGGGGCTCACAGATACGCAGTATTTT.

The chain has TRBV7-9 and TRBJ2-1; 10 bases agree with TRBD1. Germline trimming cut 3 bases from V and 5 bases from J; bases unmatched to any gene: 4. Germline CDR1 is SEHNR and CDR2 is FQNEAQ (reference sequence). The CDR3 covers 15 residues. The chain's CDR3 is CASSFGQGDHNEQFF. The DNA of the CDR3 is TGTGCCAGCAGCTTTGGACAGGGGGACCACAATGAGCAGTTCTTC.

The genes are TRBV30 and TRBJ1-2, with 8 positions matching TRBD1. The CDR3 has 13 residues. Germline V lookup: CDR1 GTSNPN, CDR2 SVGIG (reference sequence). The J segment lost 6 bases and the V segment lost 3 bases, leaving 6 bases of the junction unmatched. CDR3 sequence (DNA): TGTGCCTGGAGGGCAGGGGGCAAGCATGGCTACACCTTC. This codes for CAWRAGGKHGYTF.

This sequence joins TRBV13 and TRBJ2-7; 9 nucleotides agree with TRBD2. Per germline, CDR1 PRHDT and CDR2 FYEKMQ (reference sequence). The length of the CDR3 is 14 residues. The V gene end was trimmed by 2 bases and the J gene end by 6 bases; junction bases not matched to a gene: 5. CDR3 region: CASSLLAGEGEQYF. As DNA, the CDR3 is TGTGCCAGCAGCTTATTAGCGGGAGAAGGCGAGCAGTACTTC.

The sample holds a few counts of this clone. The CDR3 loop reads CASSPREALAKNIQYF. Written as DNA, the CDR3 is TGTGCCAGCTCACCACGTGAGGCACTAGCCAAAAACATTCAGTACTTC. This chain joins TRBV18 and TRBJ2-4; D is ambiguous. Germline lookup yields CDR1 KGHSH and CDR2 LQKENI. V lost 1 base and J lost 0, with 10 bases in between. This CDR3 spans 16 amino acids.